The 10 T cell receptor beta chains below come from one sample, sequenced in a study of blood T cell repertoires in COVID-19. The table came from immunoSEQ multiplex PCR; TCRdb's copy has only in-frame clones and leaves some out. The repertoire holds 250,000 to 300,000 clones, with 80% to 95% as singletons. The sample taken for sequencing was PBMCs or T cells enriched from blood (not recorded which). Every receptor here comes from a woman younger than 45 who had recovered from COVID-19.

The V and J genes are TRBV9 and TRBJ2-7; possibly TRBD2 for D (5 bases). V shed 2 bases and J shed 1 base, with 7 bases lying between them. This CDR3 region has 13 residues. The V gene's germline CDR1 is SGDLS and CDR2 YYNGEE. This CDR3 reads CASSVGGSYEQYF. As DNA, the CDR3 is TGTGCCAGCAGCGTTGGCGGGTCCTACGAGCAGTACTTC. The full variable domain, its missing parts supplied by reference TRBV9 and TRBJ2-7, is DSGVTQTPKHLITATGQRVTLRCSPRSGDLSVYWYQQSLDQGLQFLIQYYNGEERAKGNILERFSAQQFPDLHSELNLSSLELGDSALYFCASSVGGSYEQYFGPGTRLTVT.

This clone was detected once. The chain employs TRBV28 and TRBJ1-4, with no clear D. Trimming took 3 bases from V and 8 from J, leaving 10 bases between them. The CDR3 contains 13 residues. The germline CDR1 and CDR2 sequences are MDHEN and SYDVKM. The CDR3 spells CASSFLRNEKLFF. The CDR3 DNA reads as TGTGCCAGCAGTTTTCTACGTAACGAAAAACTGTTTTTT.

The CDR3 region is CASSLNTGTGNSYEQYF. In DNA form, the CDR3 reads TGTGCCAGCAGCCTCAATACCGGGACAGGGAACTCCTACGAGCAGTACTTC. The chain joins TRBV6-2 or TRBV6-3 to TRBJ2-7; TRBD1 aligns across 9 bases. CDR3 length: 17 amino acids. Germline CDR1 MNHEY, CDR2 SVGEGT. J was trimmed by 0 bases and V by 6 bases; bases with no gene match: 12.

The table lists this clone with a count of one. The chain carries TRBV19 and TRBJ2-7; 8 bases fit TRBD1. The CDR3 sequence is 16 residues long. Per the germline V gene, CDR1 is LNHDA and CDR2 is SQIVND (reference sequence). V shed 4 bases and J 2 bases; nucleotides not matched to a gene: 10. CDR3 sequence reads: CASSTPTGAIPYEQYF. The CDR3 bases are TGTGCCAGTAGTACCCCGACAGGGGCTATCCCCTACGAGCAGTACTTC.

V and J are TRBV5-1 and TRBJ2-1; 8 nucleotides match TRBD1. In germline, CDR1 is SGHRS, CDR2 YFSETQ. The junction had 9 bases not matched to a gene; V was cut back by 6 bases and J by 7 bases. This CDR3 contains 14 residues. CDR3 residues: CASMGTGPGNEQFF. The CDR3 DNA follows: TGCGCCAGCATGGGGACAGGCCCTGGGAATGAGCAGTTCTTC.

Note on this clone: It is unclear where the CDR3 begins or ends on the DNA, so no DNA is shown, and the CDR3 is as TCRdb lists it. The rearrangement links TRBV7-9 to TRBJ1-1. Per germline, CDR1 SEHNR and CDR2 FQNEAQ (reference sequence). The CDR3 extends over 12 residues, inclusive of both ends. The CDR3: CASTSGNTEAFF.

The J gene is TRBJ1-1, the V gene TRBV28, with 7 bases that match TRBD1. V lost 3 bases, J lost 5 bases, and 12 bases stayed unmatched. Germline CDR1 is MDHEN and CDR2 is SYDVKM. The CDR3 contains 16 residues. The CDR3 here is CASSLGSGGRQTEAFF. The DNA of the CDR3 is TGTGCCAGCAGTTTGGGGTCAGGGGGGCGGCAGACTGAAGCTTTCTTT. The entire variable domain, with the rest obtained from reference TRBV28 and TRBJ1-1, is as follows: DVKVTQSSRYLVKRTGEKVFLECVQDMDHENMFWYRQDPGLGLRLIYFSYDVKMKEKGDIPEGYSVSREKKERFSLILESASTNQTSMYLCASSLGSGGRQTEAFFGQGTRLTVV.

This chain connects TRBV15 to TRBJ1-6, with 8 bases that match TRBD1. The V and J ends lost 3 bases and 6 bases, in that order; junction bases with no gene match: 4. CDR1 is LNHNV, CDR2 YYDKDF, per germline (reference sequence). There are 15 residues in the CDR3. CDR3 in DNA: TGTGCCACCAGCAGCAGGACAGGGAGTAATTCACCCCTCCACTTT. Translation gives CATSSRTGSNSPLHF.

This chain connects TRBV25-1 to TRBJ2-1, with D unresolved. Germline V CDR1 and CDR2: MGHDK, SYGVNS. The CDR3 contains 12 residues. V shed 4 bases and J shed 6 bases, with 7 bases lying between them. The chain's CDR3 is CASSGPSNEQFF. In DNA, the CDR3 is TGTGCCAGCAGTGGGCCTTCCAATGAGCAGTTCTTC.

The chain recombines TRBV7-2 with TRBJ1-5; no clear D gene. The length of the CDR3 is 14 residues. CDR1 is SGHTA and CDR2 is FQGNSA in the germline V gene. V dropped 3 bases and J dropped 9 bases, with 15 bases sitting between them. This chain's CDR3 is CASSFGGEIGPQHF. CDR3 DNA: TGTGCCAGCAGCTTCGGCGGTGAGATTGGGCCCCAGCATTTT. Full variable domain (remainder filled in from reference TRBV7-2 and TRBJ1-5): GAGVSQSPSNKVTEKGKDVELRCDPISGHTALYWYRQSLGQGLEFLIYFQGNSAPDKSGLPSDRFSAERTGGSVSTLTIQRTQQEDSAVYLCASSFGGEIGPQHFGDGTRLSIL.